The 31 T cell receptor beta chains given below trace back to one sample, sequenced in a study of T-cell reconstitution after alpha-beta-depleted transplantation in children. During its preparation, the TCRbeta library received unique molecular identifiers. From the PCR reads, TCRdb called clonotypes with MiXCR, one entry per CDR3 protein. The sample yields a few hundred thousand distinct CDR3 sequences, 10% to 15% seen once. Source: PBMCs, mostly from graft donor cells, taken 360 days after TCRalphabeta/CD19-depleted stem cell transplant. The source is a male patient aged 10 to 17 who had a stem cell transplant for acute myeloid leukemia, so the T cells may come from the graft donor.

V is TRBV20-1 and J is TRBJ1-2, with D unclear. The CDR3 is 10 amino acids. Germline CDR1 and CDR2: DFQATT and SNEGSKA (reference sequence). The V gene lost 0 bases and the J gene lost 5 bases, with 1 base spanning the gap. The CDR3 region is CSAREYGYTF. DNA of the CDR3: TGCAGTGCTAGAGAATATGGCTACACCTTC.

Concerning this clonotype itself: This sequence may be a read error, since a much larger clone differs from it by one base. The rearrangement joins TRBV28 to TRBJ2-4; 8 bases line up with TRBD1. The germline CDR1 and CDR2 sequences are MDHEN and SYDVKM. The CDR3 consists of 16 residues. This chain's CDR3 is CANSQPRQGAKNIQYF. The DNA for the CDR3 is TGTGCCAACAGTCAACCTAGACAGGGGGCCAAAAACATTCAGTACTTC.

This clonotype was seen only a few times. This chain joins TRBV20-1 and TRBJ1-1; D not certain. The CDR3 runs to 12 residues. Between the trimmed V and J ends, which lost 6 bases and 1 base, there was a span of 9 bases. Germline assignment: CDR1 DFQATT and CDR2 SNEGSKA (reference sequence). The CDR3, as DNA: TGCAGTGCAACGTCAGGGAACACTGAAGCTTTCTTT. This sequence encodes CSATSGNTEAFF.

The V call is TRBV25-1, the J call TRBJ2-7, with 15 bases fitting TRBD2. V dropped 4 bases and J dropped 3; count of bases not matched to a gene: 7. The CDR3 extends over 17 amino acids. Germline values: CDR1 MGHDK, CDR2 SYGVNS. The CDR3 DNA follows: TGTGCCAGCAGTGGACCGGGACTAGCGGGAGGCTACTACGAGCAGTACTTC. Protein sequence: CASSGPGLAGGYYEQYF.

This clonotype was seen at least ten times. This rearrangement joins TRBV4-3 to TRBJ2-7, with D perhaps TRBD2 (5 bases). The CDR3 contains 15 residues. Per the germline V gene, CDR1 is LGHNA and CDR2 is YSLEER. V was trimmed by 2 bases and J by 4 bases, leaving 15 bases between them. CDR3 sequence (DNA): TGCGCCAGCAGCCAACGGGGAAGCCTCGGGTACGAGCAGTACTTC. Amino acids: CASSQRGSLGYEQYF.

The gene calls are TRBV20-1 and TRBJ2-1; 11 nucleotides match TRBD2. Trimming took 3 bases from V and 7 from J; bases not matched to a gene: 11. Germline CDR1 DFQATT, CDR2 SNEGSKA (reference sequence). CDR3 size: 16 residues. CDR3 region: CSASLGLADLWNEQFF. CDR3 sequence (DNA): TGCAGTGCTAGCCTGGGACTAGCGGACCTCTGGAATGAGCAGTTCTTC.

This clonotype was found a few times. The chain combines TRBV20-1 with TRBJ2-1; the match to TRBD2 covers 10 bases. The CDR3 has 17 amino acids. Germline V gives CDR1 DFQATT, CDR2 SNEGSKA (reference sequence). Unmatched junction bases numbered 12, after V lost 0 bases and J lost 7 bases. The CDR3 sequence is CSARDRPPAGGRNEQFF. In nucleotides, the CDR3 is TGCAGTGCTAGAGATCGACCCCCAGCGGGAGGGAGAAATGAGCAGTTCTTC.

Points on this clonotype: One junction end does not reproduce the germline sequence, and a read error may be involved. The chain couples TRBV20-1 to TRBJ1-1, with a possible D match to TRBD1 (6 bases). The CDR3 runs to 12 residues. Germline CDR1 DFQATT, CDR2 SNEGSKA (reference sequence). The chain's CDR3 is CSALQGPTEVFF. The CDR3 DNA reads as TGCAGTGCGTTACAGGGCCCCACTGAAGTTTTCTTT.

This clonotype was found a few times. Here the CDR3 reads CASSLKYVVLVYEQYF. The CDR3 bases are TGTGCCAGCAGCTTAAAATATGTGGTACTAGTCTACGAGCAGTACTTC. The chain employs TRBV7-2 and TRBJ2-7; maybe TRBD2 (5 bases). This CDR3 region has 16 residues. The germline V gene encodes CDR1 SGHTA and CDR2 FQGNSA. V was cut by 2 bases and J by 3 bases, with 17 bases left in between.

This chain joins TRBV5-1 and TRBJ2-7; a possible D gene is TRBD2 (6 bases). With 4 bases removed from V and 2 bases from J, the gap between germline ends came to 16 bases. Germline CDR1 and CDR2: SGHRS and YFSETQ. This CDR3 region has 15 residues. The CDR3 here is CASSRNSGTAYEQYF. CDR3 nucleotide sequence: TGCGCCAGCAGCAGGAACTCCGGGACTGCCTACGAGCAGTACTTC.

In this sample, this clonotype turned up a few times. The CDR3 sequence: CSARVSNSDEQFF. Here the CDR3 DNA reads TGCAGTGCTAGAGTTTCTAACTCCGATGAGCAGTTCTTC. The chain links TRBV20-1 to TRBJ2-1; no firm D call. Germline V CDR1 and CDR2: DFQATT, SNEGSKA (reference sequence). The CDR3 has 13 residues. Trimming took off 1 base at V and 8 bases at J, with 12 bases between the two ends.

V and J are TRBV7-9 and TRBJ2-7; D not resolved. This CDR3 has 12 amino acids. Germline V gene lookup returns CDR1 SEHNR and CDR2 FQNEAQ (reference sequence). The germline V and J ends were trimmed by 5 bases and 3 bases, with 8 bases remaining between them. The CDR3 coding sequence is TGTGCCAGCAGCGGTGGATTCTACGAGCAGTACTTC. This sequence encodes CASSGGFYEQYF.

Ten or more counts support this clonotype. The CDR3 spells CASSVLAGDPDTQYF. Here the CDR3 DNA reads TGTGCCAGCAGCGTACTAGCGGGAGACCCCGATACGCAGTATTTT. The chain recombines TRBV7-2 with TRBJ2-3; 11 bases match TRBD2. J lost 6 bases, V lost 5 bases, and 7 bases had no gene match. The CDR3 spans 15 residues. Germline assignment: CDR1 SGHTA and CDR2 FQGNSA.

This clonotype showed up just a few times. The rearrangement uses TRBV7-8 and TRBJ2-5, with unresolved D. The V end was cut by 5 bases, the J end by 1 base, with 11 bases between. The CDR3 contains 14 residues. Germline V gene data show CDR1 as SGHVS and CDR2 as FQNEAQ. CDR3 in amino acids: CASSPTGIQETQYF. The CDR3 DNA reads TGTGCCAGCAGCCCCACGGGCATCCAAGAGACCCAGTACTTC.

This rearrangement joins TRBV7-9 to TRBJ2-3; a possible D gene is TRBD2 (5 bases). V lost 8 bases to trimming and J lost 0 bases, with 18 bases between them. CDR1 is SEHNR, CDR2 FQNEAQ, per germline (reference sequence). The CDR3 has 16 amino acids. The CDR3 here is CASGSESPTSTDTQYF. CDR3 sequence (DNA): TGTGCCAGCGGTAGCGAAAGCCCGACTAGCACAGATACGCAGTATTTT.

The chain recombines TRBV5-1 with TRBJ2-2, with D uncertain. The CDR3 extends over 15 amino acids. V was cut by 1 base and J by 6 bases, with 13 bases left in between. Germline lookup yields CDR1 SGHRS and CDR2 YFSETQ. Written as DNA, the CDR3 is TGCGCCAGCAGCTTGAAGCGCATAGTATCCGGGGAGCTGTTTTTT. It translates to CASSLKRIVSGELFF.

The V and J genes are TRBV11-1 and TRBJ2-6, with 9 bases identical to TRBD1. Germline CDR1 reads SGHAT; CDR2 reads FQDESV (reference sequence). The CDR3 has 18 residues. V gave up 5 bases and J gave up 1 base; unmatched junction bases: 9. The CDR3 bases are TGTGCCAGCAGCACCTACAGGGGGCGCGATTCTGGGGCCAACGTCCTGACTTTC. Protein product: CASSTYRGRDSGANVLTF.

This clonotype was observed at least ten times. V usage is TRBV12-3 or TRBV12-4 and J usage is TRBJ2-4, with TRBD1 identical over 10 bases. J was trimmed by 6 bases and V by 6 bases; bases with no gene match: 5. CDR3 length: 14 residues. The CDR3 DNA follows: TGTGCCAGCAGCCAGGACAGGGGGAGAAACATTCAGTACTTC. Protein product: CASSQDRGRNIQYF.

This clonotype showed up just a few times. V usage is TRBV5-1 and J usage is TRBJ2-1, with 11 bases matching TRBD2. The CDR3 length is 17 residues. In germline, CDR1 is SGHRS, CDR2 YFSETQ. V shed 0 bases and J 3 bases; nucleotides not matched to a gene: 5. CDR3 amino acids: CASSLGLAGGYYNEQFF. CDR3 nucleotides: TGCGCCAGCAGCTTGGGGCTAGCGGGAGGCTACTACAATGAGCAGTTCTTC. Supplemented by reference TRBV5-1 and TRBJ2-1, the full variable domain reads KAGVTQTPRYLIKTRGQQVTLSCSPISGHRSVSWYQQTPGQGLQFLFEYFSETQRNKGNFPGRFSGRQFSNSRSEMNVSTLELGDSALYLCASSLGLAGGYYNEQFFGPGTRLTVL.

There are a few counts of this clonotype. The gene calls are TRBV12-3 or TRBV12-4 and TRBJ2-1; 14 bases line up with TRBD2. The CDR3 length is 16 residues. Trimming took 5 bases from V and 10 from J; bases not matched to a gene: 10. The CDR3 region is CASSPRTSGRLIEQFF. CDR3 nucleotide sequence: TGTGCCAGCAGTCCTCGGACTAGCGGGAGGTTAATAGAGCAGTTCTTC.

This clonotype has only a few counts. V usage is TRBV6-1 and J usage is TRBJ2-1, with 9 bases lining up with TRBD2. The CDR3 totals 15 residues. V trimming: 4 bases; J trimming: 9 bases; junction bases outside the gene matches: 10. CDR1 MNHNS and CDR2 SASEGT come from the germline V gene. The CDR3 sequence: CASSAPRLAAGEQFF. Here the CDR3 DNA reads TGTGCCAGCAGTGCTCCCAGACTAGCGGCGGGTGAGCAGTTCTTC.

This clonotype was observed many times. The rearrangement uses TRBV20-1 and TRBJ2-7, with D hard to call. CDR3 length: 13 residues. Germline lookup yields CDR1 DFQATT and CDR2 SNEGSKA (reference sequence). The V end was cut by 0 bases, the J end by 0 bases, with 6 bases between. CDR3 in amino acids: CSARDPLSYEQYF. In nucleotides, the CDR3 is TGCAGTGCTAGAGATCCCCTCTCCTACGAGCAGTACTTC.

V is TRBV28 and J is TRBJ2-3; 7 nucleotides match TRBD2. The ends lost 5 bases at V and 1 base at J; junction bases unmatched: 18. The CDR3 consists of 19 residues. The V gene's germline CDR1 is MDHEN and CDR2 SYDVKM. CDR3 region: CASSHISAGEWGRTDTQYF. The CDR3 DNA follows: TGTGCCAGCAGTCACATATCGGCGGGAGAATGGGGCCGCACAGATACGCAGTATTTT. The full variable domain, in which reference TRBV28 and TRBJ2-3 provide the parts outside the CDR3, is DVKVTQSSRYLVKRTGEKVFLECVQDMDHENMFWYRQDPGLGLRLIYFSYDVKMKEKGDIPEGYSVSREKKERFSLILESASTNQTSMYLCASSHISAGEWGRTDTQYFGPGTRLTVL.

CDR3 in DNA: TGCGCCAGCAGCCAAGTAGCAGCAGGGCAAGAGACCCAGTACTTC. Amino acids: CASSQVAAGQETQYF. This chain links TRBV4-3 with TRBJ2-5, with D possibly matching TRBD1 (5 bases). Germline V gives CDR1 LGHNA, CDR2 YSLEER. The CDR3 runs 15 residues. V lost 1 base, J lost 2 bases, and 11 bases lay in between.

The gene calls are TRBV6-5 and TRBJ1-1; D is uncertain. The CDR3 sequence is 14 residues long. Germline values: CDR1 MNHEY, CDR2 SVGAGI. V shed 4 bases and J shed 4 bases, with 13 bases lying between them. The CDR3 is CASSSTGESTEAFF. DNA for the CDR3: TGTGCCAGCAGTTCGACCGGGGAGAGCACTGAAGCTTTCTTT.

This clonotype was detected ten times or more. The rearrangement joins TRBV5-6 to TRBJ2-1; D is perhaps TRBD1 or TRBD2 (6 bases each). This CDR3 has 15 residues. The germline V and J ends were trimmed by 1 base and 7 bases, with 15 bases remaining between them. CDR1 is SGHDT, CDR2 YYEEEE, per germline. CDR3 coding DNA: TGTGCCAGCAGCTTGAGGGGGACTTATAAAAATGAGCAGTTCTTC. It is translated as CASSLRGTYKNEQFF.

This clonotype appeared a few times. J is TRBJ1-5 and V is TRBV14, with D perhaps matching TRBD1 (6 bases). The CDR3 totals 15 residues. Trimming took 6 bases from V and 3 from J, leaving 15 bases between them. Germline-derived CDR1 and CDR2 are SGHDN and FVKESK. CDR3 bases: TGTGCCAGCAGTGATGGACAGACCTTCAATCAGCCCCAGCATTTT. Protein product: CASSDGQTFNQPQHF.

This clonotype was seen only a few times. The chain is built from TRBV28 and TRBJ1-6; no clear D. Germline V lookup: CDR1 MDHEN, CDR2 SYDVKM. V lost 3 bases, J lost 9 bases, and 9 bases lay in between. This CDR3 contains 13 residues. Here the CDR3 reads CASSFLRGSPLHF. CDR3 nucleotide sequence: TGTGCCAGCAGTTTCCTCCGAGGTTCACCCCTCCACTTT.

This clonotype came up a few times. V is TRBV25-1 and J is TRBJ2-3, with D maybe TRBD1 (7 bases). The CDR3 sequence is 16 residues long. With 0 bases removed from V and 1 base from J, the gap between germline ends came to 11 bases. Germline loops: CDR1 MGHDK, CDR2 SYGVNS. The CDR3 region has the DNA TGTGCCAGCAGTGAATACGCCAGGGGGGGCACAGATACGCAGTATTTT. It translates to CASSEYARGGTDTQYF.

Only a few counts were recorded for this clonotype. This sequence joins TRBV24-1 and TRBJ2-1, with D unresolved. V was cut by 3 bases and J by 6 bases, with 17 bases left in between. Germline CDR1 is KGHDR and CDR2 is SFDVKD. CDR3 length: 16 amino acids. The CDR3 sequence: CATSDPQVQQFNEQFF. The CDR3 DNA reads TGTGCCACCAGTGATCCCCAGGTACAGCAATTCAATGAGCAGTTCTTC.

This chain links TRBV11-2 with TRBJ2-3, with D perhaps TRBD2 (6 bases). Trimming stripped 2 bases from V and 4 bases from J, with 10 bases between. In germline, CDR1 is SGHAT, CDR2 FQNNGV. CDR3 length: 14 amino acids. This CDR3 reads CASSLQLASDTQYF. The CDR3 DNA sequence: TGTGCCAGCAGCTTACAACTAGCCTCAGATACGCAGTATTTT.